The clone carrying this TCR beta chain qualifies as medium-sized. Its antigen is unknown. The data were produced by immunoSEQ multiplex PCR, yet TCRdb's version contains in-frame clones alone and is incomplete. The sample consists of 8,500 to 10,000 clones, around four fifths of them appearing once. CDR1 is MNHEY, CDR2 SVGAGI, per germline. The CDR3 is 13 amino acids. V was pared by 5 bases and J by 7 bases, with 12 bases between. This entry is derived from a study of CD4+ T cells in melanoma. Findings of the study overall: Reportedly, melanoma neoantigen-specific CD4+ T cells showed varied differentiation states. A reported correlation linked neoantigen-specific CD4+ T cells to CD8+, macrophage and B cell function.

The receptor was derived from a human donor with melanoma. The rearrangement uses TRBV6-5 and TRBJ1-5; D perhaps matches TRBD1 (6 bases). The sequenced sample was cells from a culture (not recorded whether cultured in vitro). The CDR3 DNA reads TGTGCCAGCAGTCACAGGGATGGCCAGCCCCAGCATTTT. It encodes CASSHRDGQPQHF.